This TCR beta chain came from a study of beta chain features in type 1 diabetes. This clone was counted only a few times. This CDR3 is 14 amino acids long. The germline gives CDR1 SQVTM, CDR2 ANQGSEA. V was cut by 8 bases and J by 0 bases, with 16 bases left in between. The isolated RNA, all of it, was reverse transcribed, so expressed TCRB transcripts were what got sequenced. The protocol was immunoSEQ multiplex PCR, while the TCRdb copy is restricted to in-frame clones and leaves out a portion. Here the sample spans 330,000 or so clones, about 20% being singletons. The chain links TRBV29-1 to TRBJ1-1, with D uncertain. The sequence was collected from a woman under 30 in good health. Material for sequencing was naive CD4+ T cells from blood. Here the CDR3 DNA reads TGCAGCTCAAAGAGGACTATTCTGAACACTGAAGCTTTCTTT. Protein sequence: CSSKRTILNTEAFF.